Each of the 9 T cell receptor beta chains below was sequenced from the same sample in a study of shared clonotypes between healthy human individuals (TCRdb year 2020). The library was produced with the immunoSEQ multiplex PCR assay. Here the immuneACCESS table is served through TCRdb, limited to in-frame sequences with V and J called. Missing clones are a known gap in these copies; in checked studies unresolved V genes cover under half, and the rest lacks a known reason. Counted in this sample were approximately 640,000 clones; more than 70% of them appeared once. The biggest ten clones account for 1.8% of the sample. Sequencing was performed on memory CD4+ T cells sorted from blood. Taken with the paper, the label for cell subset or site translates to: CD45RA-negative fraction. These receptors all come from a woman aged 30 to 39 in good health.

CDR3 sequence: CASSLSRASRDTEAFF. In DNA, the CDR3 is TGTGCCAGCAGCTTGTCGCGGGCGAGTAGGGACACTGAAGCTTTCTTT. The V gene is TRBV5-5, the J gene TRBJ1-1; D is undetermined. The CDR3 sequence is 16 residues long. Germline CDR1 is SGHKS and CDR2 is YYEKEE (reference sequence). The germline V and J ends were trimmed by 1 base and 3 bases, with 16 bases remaining between them. The full variable domain, completed using reference TRBV5-5 and TRBJ1-1, is DAGVTQSPTHLIKTRGQQVTLRCSPISGHKSVSWYQQVLGQGPQFIFQYYEKEERGRGNFPDRFSARQFPNYSSELNVNALLLGDSALYLCASSLSRASRDTEAFFGQGTRLTVV.

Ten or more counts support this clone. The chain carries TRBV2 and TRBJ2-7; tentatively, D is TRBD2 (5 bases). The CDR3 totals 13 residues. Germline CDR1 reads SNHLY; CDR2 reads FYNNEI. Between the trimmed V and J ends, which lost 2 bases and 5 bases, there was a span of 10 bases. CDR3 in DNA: TGTGCCAGCAGTGAAAATTACGGGGACGAGCAGTACTTC. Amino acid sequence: CASSENYGDEQYF. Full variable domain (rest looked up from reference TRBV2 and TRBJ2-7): EPEVTQTPSHQVTQMGQEVILRCVPISNHLYFYWYRQILGQKVEFLVSFYNNEISEKSEIFDDQFSVERPDGSNFTLKIRSTKLEDSAMYFCASSENYGDEQYFGPGTRLTVT.

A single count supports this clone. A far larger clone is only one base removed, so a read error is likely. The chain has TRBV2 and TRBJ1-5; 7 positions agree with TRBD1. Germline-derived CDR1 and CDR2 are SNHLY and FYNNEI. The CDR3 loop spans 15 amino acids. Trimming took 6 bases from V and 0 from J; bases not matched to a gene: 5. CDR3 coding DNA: TGTGCCAGCAGCCGGGACAGTTATAGCAATCAGCCCCAGCATTTT. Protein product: CASSRDSYSNQPQHF.

CDR3 loop: CASSQEWGAIRTGEGYGYTF. The CDR3 region has the DNA TGTGCCAGCAGCCAAGAGTGGGGTGCTATAAGGACAGGGGAAGGGTATGGCTACACCTTC. The chain links TRBV4-2 to TRBJ1-2; 9 bases are a match to TRBD1. Germline lookup yields CDR1 LGHNA and CDR2 YNFKEQ. The CDR3 is 20 amino acids. V lost 0 bases, J lost 5 bases, and 19 bases stayed unmatched.

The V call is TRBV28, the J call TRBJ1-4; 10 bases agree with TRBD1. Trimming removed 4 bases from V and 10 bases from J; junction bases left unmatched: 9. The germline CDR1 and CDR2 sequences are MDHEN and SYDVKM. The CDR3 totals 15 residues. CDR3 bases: TGTGCCAGCAGTTCCCCCGGGACAGGGGTCGTAAAACTGTTTTTT. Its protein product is CASSSPGTGVVKLFF.

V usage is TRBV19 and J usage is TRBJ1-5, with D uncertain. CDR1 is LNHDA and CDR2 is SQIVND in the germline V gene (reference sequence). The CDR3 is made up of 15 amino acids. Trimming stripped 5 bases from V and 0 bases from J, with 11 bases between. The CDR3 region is CASSRIEYSNQPQHF. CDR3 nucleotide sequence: TGTGCCAGTAGTCGTATCGAGTATAGCAATCAGCCCCAGCATTTT. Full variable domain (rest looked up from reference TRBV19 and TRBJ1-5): DGGITQSPKYLFRKEGQNVTLSCEQNLNHDAMYWYRQDPGQGLRLIYYSQIVNDFQKGDIAEGYSVSREKKESFPLTVTSAQKNPTAFYLCASSRIEYSNQPQHFGDGTRLSIL.

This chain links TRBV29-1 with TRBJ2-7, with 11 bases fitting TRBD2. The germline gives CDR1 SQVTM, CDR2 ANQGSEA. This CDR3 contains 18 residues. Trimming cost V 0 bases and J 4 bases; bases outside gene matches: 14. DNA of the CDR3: TGCAGCGTTGAAGATCATAGCGGGAGGGCCCCAGGGCTATACGAGCAGTACTTC. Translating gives CSVEDHSGRAPGLYEQYF.

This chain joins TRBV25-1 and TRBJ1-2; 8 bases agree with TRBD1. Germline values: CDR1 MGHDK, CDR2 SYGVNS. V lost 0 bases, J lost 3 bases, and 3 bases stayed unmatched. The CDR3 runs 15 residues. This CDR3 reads CASSEYRGLDYGYTF. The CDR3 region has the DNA TGTGCCAGCAGTGAATACAGGGGGCTAGACTATGGCTACACCTTC.

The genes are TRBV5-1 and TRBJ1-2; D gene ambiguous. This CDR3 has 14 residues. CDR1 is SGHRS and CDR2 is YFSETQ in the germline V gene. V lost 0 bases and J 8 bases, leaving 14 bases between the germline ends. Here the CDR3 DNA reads TGCGCCAGCAGCTTGGGCGCCAAGGGAAAGGGCTACACCTTC. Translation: CASSLGAKGKGYTF.